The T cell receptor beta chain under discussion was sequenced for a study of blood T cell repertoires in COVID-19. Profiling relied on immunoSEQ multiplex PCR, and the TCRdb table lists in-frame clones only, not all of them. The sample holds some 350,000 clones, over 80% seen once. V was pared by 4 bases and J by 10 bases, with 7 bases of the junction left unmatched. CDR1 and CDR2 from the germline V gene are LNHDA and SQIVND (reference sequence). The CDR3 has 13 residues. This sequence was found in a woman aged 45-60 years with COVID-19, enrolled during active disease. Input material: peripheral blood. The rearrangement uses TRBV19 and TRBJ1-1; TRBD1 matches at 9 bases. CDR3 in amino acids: CASSSTGGSRAFF. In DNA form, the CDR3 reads TGTGCCAGTAGTAGCACAGGGGGCTCCCGAGCTTTCTTT.